The T cell receptor (beta chain) under discussion was sequenced for a study of vaccination effects on CD4 cells after COVID-19. Study information: Following the second dose by a median of 72 days, the post-vaccine samples were obtained. Study-wide findings and caveats: Researchers report that only 1 of 255 vaccine-induced clones in healthy vaccinees cross-reacted with common cold coronaviruses.

Profiling relied on immunoSEQ multiplex PCR, and the TCRdb table lists in-frame clones only, not all of them. The sample has tens of thousands of clones, approximately 71% seen once. The CDR3 is 17 amino acids. Germline CDR1 reads SGHVS; CDR2 reads FQNEAQ. The V end lost 4 bases, the J end lost 3 bases, and 20 bases lay between the germline ends. This clone appeared a few times. No antigen is known for it. Peptide-pool stimulation followed by sequencing identified expanded antigen-specific CD4+ clonotypes in the ViraFEST assay. Upon completion of more than eight days in culture, CD4+ T cells were isolated. It was two doses of either the BNT162b2 or mRNA-1273 vaccine that participants received.

The specimen was CD4+ T cells from PBMCs cultured with HCoV-NL63 spike peptides, collected after COVID-19 vaccination. V and J are TRBV7-8 and TRBJ2-3; D remains unclear. The receptor was derived from a human donor who received a COVID-19 vaccine. The CDR3 DNA sequence: TGTGCCAGCAGCTCCTTTTATTTTGCATTCGTAACAGATACGCAGTATTTT. Amino acid sequence: CASSSFYFAFVTDTQYF.